Following are 12 T cell receptor beta chains from one sample sequenced in a study of T cells in Graves' hyperthyroidism and ophthalmopathy. RNA transcripts yielded amplified TCR beta CDR3 regions. HTBI primers were used for first-round RT-PCR of the TCR CDR3. TCRdb re-called the multiplex PCR reads through MiXCR, storing one row per CDR3 protein. The top ten hold less than 9.5% of the sample, which has around 600,000 distinct CDR3 sequences, 40% to 55% seen once. Sequences were obtained from peripheral blood or thyroid tissue (not recorded which). The source of these receptors is an adult man with Graves' disease, either hyperthyroidism or ophthalmopathy (not recorded which).

About this clonotype itself: This may stem from a read error, because a much larger clone lies one nucleotide away. This chain joins TRBV10-3 and TRBJ1-2; no firm D call. CDR1 and CDR2 (germline): ENHRY, SYGVKD. The CDR3 length is 12 residues. Trimming removed 3 bases at V and 7 bases at J, with 9 bases between. Written as DNA, the CDR3 is TGTGCCATCAGTGACTCGTGGGGTGGCTACACCTTC. Its protein product is CAISDSWGGYTF.

The chain joins TRBV7-9 to TRBJ2-2; 10 nucleotides match TRBD1. Germline CDR1 reads SEHNR; CDR2 reads FQNEAQ (reference sequence). The CDR3 spans 16 residues. Trimming took 5 bases from V and 2 from J; bases not matched to a gene: 5. The CDR3 region has the DNA TGTGCCAGCAGCACTAGGGACAGGGGAAACACCGGGGAGCTGTTTTTT. Its translation: CASSTRDRGNTGELFF.

The J gene is TRBJ1-5, the V gene TRBV15; unclear D gene. V was clipped by 10 bases and J by 6 bases, with 19 bases between them. Germline V gives CDR1 LNHNV, CDR2 YYDKDF (reference sequence). There are 14 residues in the CDR3. The CDR3 here is CASTIQREGQPQHF. The DNA of the CDR3 is TGTGCCAGCACCATACAGAGGGAAGGTCAGCCCCAGCATTTT.

CDR3 nucleotide sequence: TGTGCCAGCAGTTACACCGAGGGCGGTGGCCTCGGCGGAAACACCATATATTTT. It is translated as CASSYTEGGGLGGNTIYF. The J gene is TRBJ1-3, the V gene TRBV6-2 or TRBV6-3; D remains unclear. The CDR3 is made up of 18 amino acids. From germline, CDR1 is MNHEY and CDR2 SVGEGT. Trimming removed 2 bases from V and 4 bases from J, with 21 bases in between.

This clonotype has only a few counts. This chain uses TRBV19 with TRBJ1-4, with D perhaps matching TRBD1 (6 bases). CDR3 size: 15 residues. V lost 10 bases and J lost 0, with 15 bases in between. Germline CDR1 is LNHDA and CDR2 is SQIVND (reference sequence). The CDR3 protein is CATRQDPATNEKLFF. CDR3 nucleotide sequence: TGTGCCACCAGACAGGACCCCGCAACTAATGAAAAACTGTTTTTT.

V gene TRBV29-1 combines with J gene TRBJ1-2; TRBD1 matches 7 bases. Per germline, CDR1 SQVTM and CDR2 ANQGSEA. There are 17 residues in the CDR3. The CDR3 nucleotides read TGCAGTGAATATCGTGGGGGACAGAGTACAATTAACTATGGCTACACCTTC. Its protein is CSEYRGGQSTINYGYTF. Full variable domain (outside the CDR3, taken from reference TRBV29-1 and TRBJ1-2): SAVISQKPSRDICQRGTSLTIQCQVDSQVTMMFWYRQQPGQSLTLIATANQGSEATYESGFVIDKFPISRPNLTFSTLTVSNMSPEDSSIYLCSEYRGGQSTINYGYTFGSGTRLTVV.

V and J are TRBV2 and TRBJ1-4; 9 positions match TRBD1. Germline lookup yields CDR1 SNHLY and CDR2 FYNNEI. V gave up 6 bases and J gave up 8 bases; unmatched junction bases: 16. This CDR3 is 17 amino acids long. Here the CDR3 reads CASRDRDRAAGEEKLFF. In DNA form, the CDR3 reads TGTGCCAGCAGGGACCGGGACAGGGCGGCGGGGGAGGAAAAACTGTTTTTT.

The J gene is TRBJ2-6, the V gene TRBV2; 8 bases agree with TRBD1. V was clipped by 8 bases and J by 11 bases; unmatched bases: 8. CDR1 is SNHLY, CDR2 FYNNEI, per germline. The length of the CDR3 is 13 residues. The DNA of the CDR3 is TGTGCCAGCGGCCCGGGACAGGTCTACGTCCTGACTTTC. Its protein is CASGPGQVYVLTF.

Many counts were recorded for this clonotype. The chain links TRBV7-9 to TRBJ1-1, with D uncertain. Trimming shortened V by 5 bases and J by 0 bases, and 7 bases separated the two germline ends. CDR3 length: 13 residues. CDR1 and CDR2 (germline): SEHNR, FQNEAQ (reference sequence). CDR3 sequence: CASSKDVNTEAFF. In DNA, the CDR3 is TGTGCCAGCAGCAAAGACGTGAACACTGAAGCTTTCTTT.

This clonotype was counted only a few times. The chain uses TRBV2 and TRBJ1-1; D is perhaps TRBD1 (6 bases). Germline values: CDR1 SNHLY, CDR2 FYNNEI. The CDR3 extends over 14 amino acids. Trimming stripped 5 bases from V and 2 bases from J, with 12 bases between. The CDR3 nucleotides are TGTGCCAGCAGTCCCTGGACAGCTAACACTGAAGCTTTCTTT. Translated, it gives CASSPWTANTEAFF.

Remarks on this clonotype: The CDR3 end shows no conserved phenylalanine or tryptophan, and so a read error is likely. The chain carries TRBV7-9 and TRBJ1-5, with a tentative D call TRBD1 (5 bases). The V and J ends lost 1 base and 6 bases respectively, with 13 bases between them. Germline V CDR1 and CDR2: SEHNR, FQNEAQ (reference sequence). The CDR3 consists of 15 residues. DNA for the CDR3: TGTGCCAGCAGCTTAGGAGATTGGGGGATTCAGCCCCAGCATCTT. This sequence encodes CASSLGDWGIQPQHL.

This clonotype was recorded many times. A junction boundary mismatches the germline segment, possibly from a read error. The rearrangement links TRBV7-7 to TRBJ2-5, with 11 bases lining up with TRBD2. This CDR3 has 17 residues. The germline CDR1 and CDR2 sequences are SSHAT and FNYEAQ (reference sequence). CDR3 amino acids: CASSRLGTSGNMETQYF. CDR3 in DNA: TGTGCTAGCAGCCGCCTCGGGACTAGCGGAAACATGGAGACCCAGTACTTC.